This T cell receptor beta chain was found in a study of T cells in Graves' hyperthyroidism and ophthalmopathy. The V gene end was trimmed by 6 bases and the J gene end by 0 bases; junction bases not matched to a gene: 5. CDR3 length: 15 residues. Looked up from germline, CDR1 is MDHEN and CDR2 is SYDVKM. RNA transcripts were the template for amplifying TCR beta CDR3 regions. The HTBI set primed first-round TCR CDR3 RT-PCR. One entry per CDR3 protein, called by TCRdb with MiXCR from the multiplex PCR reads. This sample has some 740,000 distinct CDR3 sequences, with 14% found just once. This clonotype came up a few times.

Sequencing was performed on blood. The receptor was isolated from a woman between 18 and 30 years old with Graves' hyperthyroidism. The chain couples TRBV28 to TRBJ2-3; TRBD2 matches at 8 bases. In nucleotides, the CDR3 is TGTGCCAGCAGCACACTAGCGGTTAGCACAGATACGCAGTATTTT. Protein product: CASSTLAVSTDTQYF.